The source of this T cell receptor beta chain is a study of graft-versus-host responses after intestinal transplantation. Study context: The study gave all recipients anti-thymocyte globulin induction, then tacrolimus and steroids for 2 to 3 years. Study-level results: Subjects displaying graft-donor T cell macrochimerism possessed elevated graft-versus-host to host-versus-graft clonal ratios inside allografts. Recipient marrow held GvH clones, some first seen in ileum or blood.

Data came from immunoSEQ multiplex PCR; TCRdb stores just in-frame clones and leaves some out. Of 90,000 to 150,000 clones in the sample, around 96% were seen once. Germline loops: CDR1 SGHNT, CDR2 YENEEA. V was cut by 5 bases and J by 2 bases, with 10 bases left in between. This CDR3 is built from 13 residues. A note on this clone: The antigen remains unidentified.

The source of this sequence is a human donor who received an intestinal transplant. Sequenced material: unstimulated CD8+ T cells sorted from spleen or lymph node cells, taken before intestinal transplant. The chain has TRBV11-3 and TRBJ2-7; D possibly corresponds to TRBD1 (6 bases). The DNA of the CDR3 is TGTGCCAGCAGCCTCGGACAGACCTACGAGCAGTACTTC. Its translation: CASSLGQTYEQYF.